These 10 T cell receptor beta chains originate from one sample sequenced in a study of monozygotic twins with inflammatory bowel disease. No DNA is given; TCRdb re-called the 5' RACE reads and lists each CDR3 protein once. The listing records 150,000 to 200,000 distinct CDR3 sequences. The sequenced sample was blood. All receptors derive from a human donor with ulcerative colitis or Crohn's disease, or a healthy co-twin of an affected twin (not recorded which).

The genes are TRBV3-1 and TRBJ2-3; TCRdb designates TRBD1, a call that cannot be tested without DNA. The germline CDR1 and CDR2 sequences are LGHDT and YNNKEL (reference sequence). This CDR3 spans 17 amino acids. CDR3 amino acids: CASSQERGLGGTDTQYF.

The CDR3 sequence: CASSPRTGGTNYGYTF. This sequence joins TRBV19 and TRBJ1-2; TCRdb's assignment of TRBD1 cannot be checked, as there is no DNA. From germline, CDR1 is LNHDA and CDR2 SQIVND (reference sequence). This CDR3 has 16 amino acids.

This chain uses TRBV9 with TRBJ1-3; with no DNA, the TCRdb D assignment of TRBD1 cannot be verified. Germline CDR1 SGDLS, CDR2 YYNGEE. The CDR3 extends over 14 amino acids. CDR3 region: CASSDDPWVDTIYF.

The rearrangement joins TRBV9 to TRBJ2-3. The CDR3 length is 15 residues. The germline CDR1 and CDR2 sequences are SGDLS and YYNGEE. CDR3 amino acids: CASSLADSSTDTQYF.

The rearrangement joins TRBV7-2 to TRBJ1-5; TCRdb's assignment of TRBD1 cannot be checked, as there is no DNA. The CDR3 covers 15 residues. The germline CDR1 and CDR2 sequences are SGHTA and FQGNSA. The CDR3 reads CASRLDRGRDQPQHF.

V is TRBV20-1 and J is TRBJ1-5. Looked up from germline, CDR1 is DFQATT and CDR2 is SNEGSKA (reference sequence). The CDR3 contains 13 residues. CDR3 in amino acids: CSARGALNQPQHF.

The chain recombines TRBV5-1 with TRBJ2-5; TCRdb gives TRBD1 as the D gene, but with no DNA this cannot be confirmed. The CDR3 has 16 amino acids. Per the germline V gene, CDR1 is SGHRS and CDR2 is YFSETQ. CDR3 sequence: CASSLSGQGAQETQYF.

This chain links TRBV2 with TRBJ2-2; lacking DNA, the TRBD2 call made by TCRdb goes unchecked. CDR1 is SNHLY, CDR2 FYNNEI, per germline. This CDR3 is built from 14 residues. The CDR3 loop reads CASSAGLATGELFF.

The J gene is TRBJ2-5, the V gene TRBV19. CDR3 size: 13 residues. The V gene's germline CDR1 is LNHDA and CDR2 SQIVND (reference sequence). CDR3 sequence: CASSIELGETQYF.

The V gene is TRBV20-1, the J gene TRBJ2-7; lacking DNA, the TRBD1 call made by TCRdb goes unchecked. Germline CDR1 DFQATT, CDR2 SNEGSKA (reference sequence). CDR3 length: 17 residues. CDR3 in amino acids: CSASGVDREKSGHEQYF.